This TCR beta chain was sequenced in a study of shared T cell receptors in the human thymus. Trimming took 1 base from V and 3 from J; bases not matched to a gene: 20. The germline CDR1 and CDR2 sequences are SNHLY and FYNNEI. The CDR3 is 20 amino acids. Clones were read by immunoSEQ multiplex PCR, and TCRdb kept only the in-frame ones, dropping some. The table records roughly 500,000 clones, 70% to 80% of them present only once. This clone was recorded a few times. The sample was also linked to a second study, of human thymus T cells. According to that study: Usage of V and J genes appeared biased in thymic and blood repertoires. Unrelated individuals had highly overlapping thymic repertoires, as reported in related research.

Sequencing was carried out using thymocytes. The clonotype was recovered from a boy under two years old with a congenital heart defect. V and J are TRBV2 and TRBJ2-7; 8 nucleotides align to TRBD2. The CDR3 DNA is TGTGCCAGCAGTGAAGTTAGGTGGGTCCGCATAGGGACTAGACACTACGAGCAGTACTTC. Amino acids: CASSEVRWVRIGTRHYEQYF.